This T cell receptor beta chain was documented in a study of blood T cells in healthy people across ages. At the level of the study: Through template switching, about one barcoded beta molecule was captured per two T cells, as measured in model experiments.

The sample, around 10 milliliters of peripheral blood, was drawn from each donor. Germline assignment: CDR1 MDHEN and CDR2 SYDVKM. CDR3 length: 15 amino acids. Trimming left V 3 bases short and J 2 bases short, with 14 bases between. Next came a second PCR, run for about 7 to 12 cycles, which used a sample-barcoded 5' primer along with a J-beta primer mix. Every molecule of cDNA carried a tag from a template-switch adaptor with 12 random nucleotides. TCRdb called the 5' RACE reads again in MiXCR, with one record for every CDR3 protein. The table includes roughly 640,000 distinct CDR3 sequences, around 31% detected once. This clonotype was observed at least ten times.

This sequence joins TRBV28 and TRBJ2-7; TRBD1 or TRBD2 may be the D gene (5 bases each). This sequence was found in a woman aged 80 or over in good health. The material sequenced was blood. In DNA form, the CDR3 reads TGTGCCAGCAGTTTGGGGGTCCGGGAACCCTACGAGCAGTACTTC. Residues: CASSLGVREPYEQYF. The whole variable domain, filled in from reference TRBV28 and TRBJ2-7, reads DVKVTQSSRYLVKRTGEKVFLECVQDMDHENMFWYRQDPGLGLRLIYFSYDVKMKEKGDIPEGYSVSREKKERFSLILESASTNQTSMYLCASSLGVREPYEQYFGPGTRLTVT.